This T cell receptor (beta chain) came from a study of cytomegalovirus exposure and HLA in healthy donors. Looking at the study overall: Of the donors genotyped, a few hundred in all, about 82% fell in the Caucasian-associated ancestry cluster. Regarding the study as a whole: According to an earlier analysis, most TCR beta V segments yielded productive rearrangements about 90% or about 30% of the time.

This CDR3 contains 15 residues. The germline V gene encodes CDR1 SEHNR and CDR2 FQNEAQ (reference sequence). Trimming took off 3 bases at V and 3 bases at J, with 15 bases between the two ends. Details on this clone: The target antigen is unknown.

Donors consisted of healthy bone marrow donors. The PCR made use of 60 Vbeta and 13 Jbeta primers. Assay used: immunoSEQ multiplex PCR; TCRdb lists only in-frame clones, some missing. The sample has over 110,000 clones, under 90% seen once. V usage is TRBV7-9 and J usage is TRBJ2-7; D gene ambiguous. Specimen: PBMCs. This receptor was taken from a male donor in good health and CMV-seronegative. The CDR3 DNA reads as TGTGCCAGCAGCTTGCCAGACAAACTGGGCTACGAGCAGTACTTC. Translating it yields CASSLPDKLGYEQYF.